This entry describes one T cell receptor beta chain. Its matching antigen is unknown. The isolated RNA, all of it, was reverse transcribed, so expressed TCRB transcripts were what got sequenced. Assay: immunoSEQ multiplex PCR; the TCRdb copy retains only in-frame clones and omits some. The sample shows under 800,000 clones, around 15% of them seen only once. The sample comes from a study of beta chain features in type 1 diabetes. Study background: Investigators examined around 98 million sorted cells across all samples. General study results and limits: When cDNA is sequenced, cells with high TCR expression could be over-represented.

Per the germline V gene, CDR1 is SQVTM and CDR2 is ANQGSEA. V gave up 5 bases and J gave up 5 bases, with 19 bases separating them. The CDR3 length is 14 residues. This clonotype originated in a man aged 18 to 35 in good health. The specimen was naive CD4+ T cells from blood. The rearrangement links TRBV29-1 to TRBJ2-7; TRBD1 or TRBD2 may be the D gene (6 bases each). The CDR3, as DNA: TGCAGCGTTTCTGACTCTACAGGGAGGAACGAGCAGTACTTC. It specifies CSVSDSTGRNEQYF.